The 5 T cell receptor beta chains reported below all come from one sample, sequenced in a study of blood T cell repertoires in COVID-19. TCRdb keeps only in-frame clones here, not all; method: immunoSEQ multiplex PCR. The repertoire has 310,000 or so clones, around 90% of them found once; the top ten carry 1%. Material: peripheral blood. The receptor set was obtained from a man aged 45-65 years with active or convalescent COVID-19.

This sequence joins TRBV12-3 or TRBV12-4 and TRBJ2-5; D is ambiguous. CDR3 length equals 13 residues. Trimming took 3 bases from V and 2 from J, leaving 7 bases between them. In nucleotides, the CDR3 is TGTGCCAGCAGTTTTCTAGTACAAGAGACCCAGTACTTC. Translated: CASSFLVQETQYF.

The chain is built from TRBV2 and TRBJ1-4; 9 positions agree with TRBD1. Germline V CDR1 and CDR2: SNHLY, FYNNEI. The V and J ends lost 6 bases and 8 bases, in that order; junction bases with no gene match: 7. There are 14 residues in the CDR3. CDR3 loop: CASRIQGADEKLFF. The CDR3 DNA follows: TGTGCCAGCAGGATACAGGGGGCCGACGAAAAACTGTTTTTT. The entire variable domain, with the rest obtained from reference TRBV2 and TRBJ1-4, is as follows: EPEVTQTPSHQVTQMGQEVILRCVPISNHLYFYWYRQILGQKVEFLVSFYNNEISEKSEIFDDQFSVERPDGSNFTLKIRSTKLEDSAMYFCASRIQGADEKLFFGSGTQLSVL.

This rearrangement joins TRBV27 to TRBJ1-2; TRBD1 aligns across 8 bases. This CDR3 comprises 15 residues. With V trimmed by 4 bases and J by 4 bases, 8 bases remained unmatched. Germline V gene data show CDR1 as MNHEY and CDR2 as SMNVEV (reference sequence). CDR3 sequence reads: CASSSGAGGIYGYTF. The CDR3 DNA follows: TGTGCCAGCAGTTCCGGGGCAGGGGGCATCTATGGCTACACCTTC.

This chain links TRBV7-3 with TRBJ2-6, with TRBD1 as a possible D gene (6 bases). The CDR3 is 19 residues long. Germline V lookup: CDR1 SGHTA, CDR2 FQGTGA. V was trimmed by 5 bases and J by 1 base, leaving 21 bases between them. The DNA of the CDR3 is TGTGCCAGCAGCCCGGCACCTTACAGGGCCCGATCTGGGGCCAACGTCCTGACTTTC. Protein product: CASSPAPYRARSGANVLTF.

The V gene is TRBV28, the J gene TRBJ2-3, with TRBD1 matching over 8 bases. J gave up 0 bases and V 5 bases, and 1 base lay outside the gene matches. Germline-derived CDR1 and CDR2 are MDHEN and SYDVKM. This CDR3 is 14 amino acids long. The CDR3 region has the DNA TGTGCCAGCAGTAGGGACAGGAGCACAGATACGCAGTATTTT. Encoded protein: CASSRDRSTDTQYF.